In its sample, the clone carrying this TCR beta chain was seen a few times. The data are from a study of T-cell memory formation after mild COVID-19. TCRdb recomputed calls from the 5' RACE reads with MiXCR, one row per CDR3 protein. The sample carries 100,000 to 150,000 distinct CDR3 sequences, about 18% recorded once. The CDR3 loop spans 14 amino acids. Germline CDR1 reads DFQATT; CDR2 reads SNEGSKA (reference sequence). Trimming took off 6 bases at V and 0 bases at J, with 14 bases between the two ends. This clonotype was obtained from a young man who had mild COVID-19 (a few samples of this study predate the infection). Cell type and time point are not known. The chain uses TRBV20-1 and TRBJ2-5, with a weak D call TRBD1 (7 bases). Input material: PBMCs or a T cell subset sorted from them (not recorded which). The CDR3 spells CSAEGTVNQETQYF. CDR3 nucleotide sequence: TGCAGTGCGGAGGGGACAGTTAACCAAGAGACCCAGTACTTC.